Presented here are 30 T cell receptor beta chains from one specimen sequenced in a study of human T cells and chemical hapten exposure. Stated time point: patch test 1, 2 weeks after DPC sensitization. Noted treatment: therapeutic diphenylcyclopropenone sensitization with weekly scalp DPC. TCRdb analysed the RACE reads with MiXCR anew, one entry per CDR3 protein. The sample includes approximately 400,000 distinct CDR3 sequences, nearly 5% seen only once; the top ten take around 2.3%. Here the sequenced sample was whole blood, taken in connection with sensitization to the hapten diphenylcyclopropenone (DPC). These receptors were obtained from a woman aged 45 to 65 with alopecia areata. Some clones in this sample may be carry-over from other donors' samples.

This clonotype came up many times. The chain is built from TRBV6-6 and TRBJ1-6, with a weak D call TRBD1 (5 bases). Germline-derived CDR1 and CDR2 are MNHNY and SVGAGI (reference sequence). The CDR3 is made up of 16 amino acids. Trimming shortened V by 9 bases and J by 2 bases, and 17 bases separated the two germline ends. As DNA, the CDR3 is TGTGCCAGTAGACCAGGGAACCCTCCCTATAATTCACCCCTCCACTTT. Encoded protein: CASRPGNPPYNSPLHF.

In this sample, this clonotype turned up many times. The chain combines TRBV4-3 with TRBJ1-6; D is unresolved. The CDR3 has 13 amino acids. Trimming shortened V by 3 bases and J by 15 bases, and 15 bases separated the two germline ends. The V gene's germline CDR1 is LGHNA and CDR2 YSLEER. CDR3 sequence reads: CASSQARTGLLHF. Here the CDR3 DNA reads TGCGCCAGCAGCCAGGCCCGGACCGGTCTCCTCCACTTT.

This clonotype was detected only a few times. The chain's CDR3 is CSASDFLDSDTQYF. CDR3 nucleotides: TGCAGTGCTTCTGACTTTCTCGACTCAGATACGCAGTATTTT. The genes are TRBV20-1 and TRBJ2-3; D is unclear. Per germline, CDR1 DFQATT and CDR2 SNEGSKA (reference sequence). The CDR3 is 14 residues long. Trimming stripped 5 bases from V and 4 bases from J, with 16 bases between.

There are many counts of this clonotype. V usage is TRBV7-3 and J usage is TRBJ2-1; 10 bases line up with TRBD2. The CDR3 is made up of 14 amino acids. Per the germline V gene, CDR1 is SGHTA and CDR2 is FQGTGA. V shed 5 bases, J shed 4 bases, and the junction held 2 bases outside the gene matches. The CDR3 nucleotides are TGTGCCAGCAGCCAACTAGCGGGGTACAATGAGCAGTTCTTC. Translating gives CASSQLAGYNEQFF.

This clonotype has a count of ten or more. DNA for the CDR3: TGTGCCAGCAAGCCTGGACAGGGAAATCAGCCCCAGCATTTT. The encoded protein is CASKPGQGNQPQHF. The V gene is TRBV27, the J gene TRBJ1-5; TRBD1 agrees at 8 bases. This CDR3 contains 14 residues. The V gene's germline CDR1 is MNHEY and CDR2 SMNVEV (reference sequence). V lost 7 bases, J lost 4 bases, and 6 bases stayed unmatched.

Many counts were recorded for this clonotype. The rearrangement links TRBV2 to TRBJ1-2, with 8 bases identical to TRBD1. Per the germline V gene, CDR1 is SNHLY and CDR2 is FYNNEI. V lost 10 bases to trimming and J lost 3 bases; unmatched junction nucleotides: 4. This CDR3 contains 12 residues. The CDR3 DNA reads TGTGCCACCGGACAGGGAGACTATGGCTACACCTTC. Its translation: CATGQGDYGYTF. Looking up the rest from reference TRBV2 and TRBJ1-2 gives the full variable domain: EPEVTQTPSHQVTQMGQEVILRCVPISNHLYFYWYRQILGQKVEFLVSFYNNEISEKSEIFDDQFSVERPDGSNFTLKIRSTKLEDSAMYFCATGQGDYGYTFGSGTRLTVV.

This clonotype was picked up a small number of times. The chain joins TRBV6-5 to TRBJ1-5; TRBD1 is a possible D gene (5 bases). With 4 bases removed from V and 7 bases from J, the gap between germline ends came to 17 bases. In germline, CDR1 is MNHEY, CDR2 SVGAGI. The length of the CDR3 is 15 residues. CDR3 residues: CASSLWGERGQPQHF. The CDR3 DNA sequence: TGTGCCAGCAGTTTGTGGGGCGAGCGGGGGCAGCCCCAGCATTTT.

The chain recombines TRBV6-2 or TRBV6-3 with TRBJ2-1; D gene uncertain. Per the germline V gene, CDR1 is MNHEY and CDR2 is SVGEGT. This CDR3 spans 13 amino acids. The V end lost 6 bases, the J end lost 4 bases, and 10 bases lay between the germline ends. The CDR3 sequence is CASSVLKYNEQFF. CDR3 nucleotides: TGTGCCAGCAGCGTCCTCAAGTACAATGAGCAGTTCTTC.

For this clonotype: A much larger clone differs by one base, so this may be a read error. The rearrangement links TRBV5-1 to TRBJ1-1; D unresolved. Germline CDR1 SGHRS, CDR2 YFSETQ. The CDR3 loop spans 13 amino acids. The CDR3 DNA is TGCGCCAGCAGGTTGGACCTCGACACTGAAGCTTTCTTT. Protein: CASRLDLDTEAFF.

Many counts were recorded for this clonotype. The CDR3 region is CSARPGGPNTEAFF. The CDR3 nucleotides are TGCAGTGCTAGGCCCGGGGGGCCGAACACTGAAGCTTTCTTT. The J gene is TRBJ1-1, the V gene TRBV20-1; TRBD1 might be the D (6 bases). The germline CDR1 and CDR2 sequences are DFQATT and SNEGSKA (reference sequence). CDR3 length: 14 amino acids. Trimming removed 3 bases at V and 1 base at J, with 12 bases between.

This chain uses TRBV27 with TRBJ2-7; tentative D call: TRBD1 (5 bases). The germline V gene has CDR1 MNHEY and CDR2 SMNVEV (reference sequence). Deletions cut 6 bases from V and 3 bases from J, with 12 bases between. The CDR3 covers 13 residues. The CDR3 DNA is TGTGCCAGCAGCATTAGGGGTTACTACGAGCAGTACTTC. Translation: CASSIRGYYEQYF.

This clonotype was detected ten times or more. The gene calls are TRBV14 and TRBJ2-2; 8 nucleotides align to TRBD2. Unmatched junction bases numbered 15, after V lost 6 bases and J lost 6 bases. The CDR3 is made up of 17 amino acids. CDR1 is SGHDN, CDR2 FVKESK, per germline. CDR3 region: CASRQSGGGTVAGELFF. The CDR3 DNA sequence: TGTGCCAGCAGACAATCAGGCGGGGGGACGGTCGCCGGGGAGCTGTTTTTT.

In this sample, this clonotype turned up many times. The CDR3 loop is CASSRQGVGNQPQHF. The CDR3 DNA follows: TGTGCCAGCAGTCGACAGGGGGTCGGCAATCAGCCCCAGCATTTT. J is TRBJ1-5 and V is TRBV2, with 9 positions matching TRBD1. Trimming took 5 bases from V and 2 from J; bases not matched to a gene: 4. This CDR3 has 15 amino acids. In germline, CDR1 is SNHLY, CDR2 FYNNEI. Variable domain in full (rest from reference TRBV2 and TRBJ1-5): EPEVTQTPSHQVTQMGQEVILRCVPISNHLYFYWYRQILGQKVEFLVSFYNNEISEKSEIFDDQFSVERPDGSNFTLKIRSTKLEDSAMYFCASSRQGVGNQPQHFGDGTRLSIL.

Ten or more counts support this clonotype. The chain is built from TRBV29-1 and TRBJ1-3; 8 nucleotides line up with TRBD1. Trimming removed 7 bases from V and 2 bases from J; junction bases left unmatched: 7. The CDR3 extends over 14 amino acids. Germline-derived CDR1 and CDR2 are SQVTM and ANQGSEA. CDR3 sequence: CSAGTGEPGNTIYF. In nucleotides, the CDR3 is TGCAGCGCGGGGACAGGAGAGCCTGGAAACACCATATATTTT.

V is TRBV7-9 and J is TRBJ2-1; 10 bases fit TRBD2. The germline V gene encodes CDR1 SEHNR and CDR2 FQNEAQ (reference sequence). CDR3 size: 14 residues. Germline trimming cut 5 bases from V and 8 bases from J; bases unmatched to any gene: 6. CDR3: CASSGLAAYDEQFF. The CDR3 nucleotides read TGTGCCAGCAGCGGACTAGCGGCCTATGATGAGCAGTTCTTC.

This clonotype has ten or more counts. The chain has TRBV12-3 or TRBV12-4 and TRBJ2-1; D may be TRBD1 or TRBD2 (5 bases each). This CDR3 is built from 14 residues. The germline V and J ends were trimmed by 5 bases and 6 bases, with 14 bases remaining between them. The CDR3 reads CASSRRGRGNEQFF. The DNA of the CDR3 is TGTGCCAGCAGTAGAAGGGGTCGGGGCAATGAGCAGTTCTTC.

This clonotype was observed a handful of times. This CDR3 reads CASSLRRGGVDEQYF. The CDR3 DNA reads as TGTGCCAGCAGCTTAAGGCGGGGGGGTGTGGACGAGCAGTACTTC. This chain links TRBV7-9 with TRBJ2-7, with 9 positions matching TRBD2. The CDR3 has 15 residues. Losses at the gene ends were 2 bases for V and 5 bases for J; bases not matched to a gene: 7. The germline V gene encodes CDR1 SEHNR and CDR2 FQNEAQ (reference sequence).

This clonotype was detected ten times or more. The rearrangement uses TRBV28 and TRBJ2-7, with 14 bases fitting TRBD2. Unmatched junction bases numbered 3, after V lost 6 bases and J lost 5 bases. CDR1 is MDHEN and CDR2 is SYDVKM in the germline V gene. This CDR3 is 14 amino acids long. Here the CDR3 reads CASSGLAGGHEQYF. The DNA of the CDR3 is TGTGCCAGCAGCGGACTAGCGGGAGGTCACGAGCAGTACTTC.

This clonotype was seen ten or more times. The chain is built from TRBV4-2 and TRBJ2-6; D may match TRBD1 or TRBD2 (6 bases each). V lost 4 bases and J lost 0, with 16 bases in between. Germline V gene data show CDR1 as LGHNA and CDR2 as YNFKEQ. The CDR3 length is 18 residues. The DNA of the CDR3 is TGTGCCAGCAGCCTCTCAGGGGACTTTCCCTCTGGGGCCAACGTCCTGACTTTC. This encodes CASSLSGDFPSGANVLTF.

The chain combines TRBV27 with TRBJ2-7; D is unresolved. This CDR3 spans 14 amino acids. Germline V CDR1 and CDR2: MNHEY, SMNVEV (reference sequence). V lost 5 bases, J lost 0 bases, and 11 bases lay in between. CDR3 DNA sequence: TGTGCCAGCAGTCCCGCCCTGTTCTCCTACGAGCAGTACTTC. Its protein product is CASSPALFSYEQYF.

This clonotype occurred a few times. The chain couples TRBV6-5 to TRBJ2-7; maybe TRBD1 (6 bases). Germline V gene lookup returns CDR1 MNHEY and CDR2 SVGAGI. Trimming cost V 4 bases and J 3 bases, with 22 bases left between them. The CDR3 is made up of 17 amino acids. The CDR3 here is CASSFTRQASTFYEQYF. The CDR3 DNA follows: TGTGCCAGCAGTTTTACCCGACAGGCCTCCACTTTCTACGAGCAGTACTTC.

V usage is TRBV5-6 and J usage is TRBJ2-7; TRBD2 might be the D (5 bases). Germline-derived CDR1 and CDR2 are SGHDT and YYEEEE. Trimming removed 4 bases at V and 0 bases at J, with 14 bases between. This CDR3 is built from 15 residues. CDR3 DNA sequence: TGTGCCAGCAGCGGGCGGGCGGCCAGCTCCTACGAGCAGTACTTC. Its translation: CASSGRAASSYEQYF.

This clonotype was detected only a few times. V usage is TRBV20-1 and J usage is TRBJ2-3; no clear D. This CDR3 has 15 residues. The V gene's germline CDR1 is DFQATT and CDR2 SNEGSKA (reference sequence). V was clipped by 3 bases and J by 1 base, with 14 bases between them. The CDR3 DNA follows: TGCAGTGCTAGGGAACTGGGCAGGCGCACAGATACGCAGTATTTT. Translated, it gives CSARELGRRTDTQYF.

The chain combines TRBV7-2 with TRBJ2-5; 10 bases are shared with TRBD1. CDR3 length: 15 residues. The J segment lost 3 bases and the V segment lost 3 bases, leaving 4 bases of the junction unmatched. Germline V CDR1 and CDR2: SGHTA, FQGNSA. CDR3 protein: CASSFDRGQKETQYF. CDR3 coding DNA: TGTGCCAGCAGCTTCGACAGGGGGCAGAAAGAGACCCAGTACTTC.

This clonotype appeared many times. The chain recombines TRBV9 with TRBJ2-1; 7 bases are shared with TRBD2. Germline V lookup: CDR1 SGDLS, CDR2 YYNGEE. Unmatched junction bases numbered 11, after V lost 4 bases and J lost 7 bases. The CDR3 is made up of 15 amino acids. The CDR3 bases are TGTGCCAGCAGCTTAAGTAGCGGGTCTGGGAATGAGCAGTTCTTC. Protein product: CASSLSSGSGNEQFF.

This chain connects TRBV6-2 or TRBV6-3 to TRBJ2-7, with 13 bases identical to TRBD2. The CDR3 totals 15 residues. V lost 6 bases and J lost 3; bases outside the gene matches: 5. Germline lookup yields CDR1 MNHEY and CDR2 SVGEGT. In DNA, the CDR3 is TGTGCCAGCAGCCCGGGACTAGCGGGATTCTACGAGCAGTACTTC. Translation: CASSPGLAGFYEQYF.

This clonotype was seen at least ten times. The V and J genes are TRBV6-6 and TRBJ2-1, with 15 positions matching TRBD2. Germline V gene sequence: CDR1 MNHNY, CDR2 SVGAGI (reference sequence). V was pared by 6 bases and J by 5 bases, with 8 bases of the junction left unmatched. The CDR3 covers 17 residues. The CDR3 sequence is CASSLGLAGGTDNEQFF. The CDR3 DNA follows: TGTGCCAGCAGCCTGGGACTAGCGGGAGGAACCGACAATGAGCAGTTCTTC.

This clonotype was observed many times. The chain has TRBV29-1 and TRBJ2-1; the D call may be TRBD1 or TRBD2 (5 bases each). V was clipped by 4 bases and J by 3 bases, with 10 bases between them. CDR1 and CDR2 (germline): SQVTM, ANQGSEA. The CDR3 covers 13 residues. Here the CDR3 DNA reads TGCAGCGTTGGAGGGACCCACTACAATGAGCAGTTCTTC. It is translated as CSVGGTHYNEQFF.

V usage is TRBV28 and J usage is TRBJ1-5, with 7 bases lining up with TRBD1. With 2 bases clipped from V and 1 base from J, the junction kept 8 bases outside the gene matches. The CDR3 has 17 amino acids. The germline gives CDR1 MDHEN, CDR2 SYDVKM. CDR3 sequence (DNA): TGTGCCAGCAGTTTAGCGGCCCAGGGGGTGAGCAATCAGCCCCAGCATTTT. Protein product: CASSLAAQGVSNQPQHF.

This clonotype was counted many times. The J gene is TRBJ2-7, the V gene TRBV18, with a tentative D call TRBD2 (5 bases). Trimming removed 5 bases from V and 0 bases from J, with 14 bases in between. Per germline, CDR1 KGHSH and CDR2 LQKENI. The CDR3 totals 15 residues. The CDR3 region is CASSSSGSRSYEQYF. CDR3 in DNA: TGTGCCAGCTCAAGTAGTGGGAGTCGCTCCTACGAGCAGTACTTC.